This T cell receptor beta chain is drawn from a study of blood T cell repertoires in COVID-19. Study in general: Specimens from acute and convalescent COVID-19 originated in the United States, Italy and Spain. In each case, the material was cDNA or gDNA derived from T cells, B-cell-depleted T cells, or PBMCs.

CDR3 length: 14 amino acids. Germline assignment: CDR1 SGHDT and CDR2 YYEEEE. The ends lost 2 bases at V and 1 base at J; junction bases unmatched: 0. Original processing notes: Nucleated cell counts were estimated from reference gene primer amplification. TCRdb's copy holds only in-frame clones and misses some; the assay was immunoSEQ multiplex PCR. V and J calls plus clone size are reproduced from that table; the DNA served to infer D and trimming. The sample records about 150,000 clones, more than 70% being singletons. The table lists this clone with a few counts. Sequencing input: peripheral blood. The chain joins TRBV5-6 to TRBJ2-7, with 10 positions matching TRBD2. This receptor was taken from a man in his fifties or sixties with active or convalescent COVID-19. The CDR3 bases are TGTGCCAGCAGCTTAGCGGGAGGGTCCTACGAGCAGTACTTC. It translates to CASSLAGGSYEQYF.